What follows are 14 T cell receptor beta chains derived from one specimen sequenced in a study of OX40 agonist ivuxolimab in advanced cancers. Clones were read by immunoSEQ multiplex PCR, and TCRdb kept only the in-frame ones, dropping some. The data hold about 34,000 clones, with roughly 80% observed a single time. The sequenced sample was CD4+ or CD8+ T cells sorted from blood, obtained in a trial of the OX40 agonist ivuxolimab. All receptors derive from an adult with an advanced solid tumor such as melanoma, head and neck, liver or kidney cancer.

The chain employs TRBV29-1 and TRBJ1-4, with D hard to call. With 7 bases removed from V and 3 bases from J, the gap between germline ends came to 9 bases. The CDR3 length is 12 residues. Germline assignment: CDR1 SQVTM and CDR2 ANQGSEA. CDR3 nucleotides: TGCAGCGGACAAGGTGCTAATGAAAAACTGTTTTTT. Its protein product is CSGQGANEKLFF.

V usage is TRBV28 and J usage is TRBJ2-5; D is uncertain. Trimming stripped 4 bases from V and 4 bases from J, with 4 bases between. The CDR3 extends over 11 amino acids. Germline V CDR1 and CDR2: MDHEN, SYDVKM. CDR3 sequence reads: CASSSRETQYF. In DNA, the CDR3 is TGTGCCAGCAGTTCACGAGAGACCCAGTACTTC.

By its share, this clone is medium-sized. The chain recombines TRBV5-1 with TRBJ2-1; 10 bases are a match to TRBD1. This CDR3 is 13 amino acids long. Germline CDR1 and CDR2: SGHRS and YFSETQ. V shed 4 bases and J 6 bases; nucleotides not matched to a gene: 1. CDR3 sequence (DNA): TGCGCCAGCAGCCGGACAGGGGGCAATGAGCAGTTCTTC. The encoded protein is CASSRTGGNEQFF.

CDR3 DNA sequence: TGTGCCAGCAGTTACGTCGACGGGGGCGAGCAGTACTTC. It yields the protein CASSYVDGGEQYF. The J gene is TRBJ2-7, the V gene TRBV6-6; weak D call: TRBD2 (6 bases). V gave up 2 bases and J gave up 6 bases, with 11 bases separating them. Germline V gene data show CDR1 as MNHNY and CDR2 as SVGAGI (reference sequence). This CDR3 has 13 residues.

Worth noting for this clone: In the same sample, other DNA sequences code for this CDR3. The CDR3 loop is CASSVTGTGNTIYF. Written as DNA, the CDR3 is TGTGCCAGCAGCGTGACAGGGACCGGAAACACCATATATTTT. The chain uses TRBV2 and TRBJ1-3; the match to TRBD1 covers 7 bases. J gave up 4 bases and V 6 bases, and 6 bases lay outside the gene matches. In germline, CDR1 is SNHLY, CDR2 FYNNEI. The CDR3 consists of 14 residues.

V and J are TRBV19 and TRBJ2-2; 7 bases agree with TRBD2. The CDR3 contains 15 residues. Germline CDR1 and CDR2: LNHDA and SQIVND (reference sequence). Trimming at V came to 4 bases and at J to 0 bases, leaving 2 bases not matched to a gene. Here the CDR3 DNA reads TGTGCCAGTAGTAATAGCGGGCCGAACACCGGGGAGCTGTTTTTT. Its protein is CASSNSGPNTGELFF.

CDR3 nucleotide sequence: TGTGCCAGCAGCGTAAAAACGGGCACTGAAGCTTTCTTT. Translation: CASSVKTGTEAFF. This chain joins TRBV9 and TRBJ1-1; D gene ambiguous. Per the germline V gene, CDR1 is SGDLS and CDR2 is YYNGEE. This CDR3 comprises 13 residues. Trimming shortened V by 1 base and J by 4 bases, and 8 bases separated the two germline ends.

The chain couples TRBV9 to TRBJ2-1; 12 nucleotides align to TRBD2. The V segment lost 0 bases and the J segment 9 bases; nucleotides outside the gene matches: 7. The CDR3 extends over 16 amino acids. The V gene's germline CDR1 is SGDLS and CDR2 YYNGEE. CDR3 bases: TGTGCCAGCAGCGTAGCCCCTAGCGGGGGGGATGGTGAGCAGTTCTTC. Protein: CASSVAPSGGDGEQFF.

The rearrangement joins TRBV5-1 to TRBJ2-3; D is unclear. CDR3 size: 15 residues. CDR1 and CDR2 from the germline V gene are SGHRS and YFSETQ. The V end lost 2 bases, the J end lost 4 bases, and 14 bases lay between the germline ends. The CDR3 nucleotides are TGCGCCAGCAGCTTCGGCCCGCCTCGGGCAGATACGCAGTATTTT. Protein product: CASSFGPPRADTQYF. Full variable domain (missing parts from reference TRBV5-1 and TRBJ2-3): KAGVTQTPRYLIKTRGQQVTLSCSPISGHRSVSWYQQTPGQGLQFLFEYFSETQRNKGNFPGRFSGRQFSNSRSEMNVSTLELGDSALYLCASSFGPPRADTQYFGPGTRLTVL.

The gene calls are TRBV11-2 and TRBJ2-5; a possible D gene is TRBD2 (6 bases). Deletions cut 5 bases from V and 3 bases from J, with 13 bases between. Germline V gene sequence: CDR1 SGHAT, CDR2 FQNNGV. The length of the CDR3 is 14 residues. CDR3 loop: CASSRAGTEETQYF. In DNA, the CDR3 is TGTGCCAGCAGCCGCGCCGGGACTGAAGAGACCCAGTACTTC. Full variable domain (remainder filled in from reference TRBV11-2 and TRBJ2-5): EAGVAQSPRYKIIEKRQSVAFWCNPISGHATLYWYQQILGQGPKLLIQFQNNGVVDDSQLPKDRFSAERLKGVDSTLKIQPAKLEDSAVYLCASSRAGTEETQYFGPGTRLLVL.

This clone appeared a single time. The gene calls are TRBV7-8 and TRBJ1-2, with 7 bases lining up with TRBD1. Germline loops: CDR1 SGHVS, CDR2 FQNEAQ. V gave up 4 bases and J gave up 8 bases; unmatched junction bases: 7. This CDR3 comprises 13 residues. The CDR3 spells CASSSDRARGYTF. In DNA, the CDR3 is TGTGCCAGCAGCTCTGACAGGGCTCGCGGCTACACCTTC.

V usage is TRBV28 and J usage is TRBJ2-1; no definite D call. Trimming removed 7 bases at V and 6 bases at J, with 10 bases between. The CDR3 length is 12 residues. Germline V gene data show CDR1 as MDHEN and CDR2 as SYDVKM. Here the CDR3 reads CASTDSVNEQFF. Here the CDR3 DNA reads TGTGCCAGCACTGACTCCGTCAATGAGCAGTTCTTC.

The genes are TRBV29-1 and TRBJ2-2; weak D call: TRBD1 (6 bases). This CDR3 is 14 amino acids long. V lost 6 bases and J lost 5, with 16 bases in between. Germline CDR1 is SQVTM and CDR2 is ANQGSEA. CDR3 nucleotide sequence: TGCAGCGTCCGGAGACAGGATGGGACCGGGGAGCTGTTTTTT. Its translation is CSVRRQDGTGELFF.

The chain uses TRBV4-3 and TRBJ2-3; TRBD2 agrees at 10 bases. Trimming at V came to 0 bases and at J to 3 bases, leaving 3 bases not matched to a gene. The CDR3 extends over 16 amino acids. Germline V gene data show CDR1 as LGHNA and CDR2 as YSLEER. In DNA, the CDR3 is TGCGCCAGCAGCCAAGAGTTAGCGGGAGGAACAGATACGCAGTATTTT. Its protein is CASSQELAGGTDTQYF.